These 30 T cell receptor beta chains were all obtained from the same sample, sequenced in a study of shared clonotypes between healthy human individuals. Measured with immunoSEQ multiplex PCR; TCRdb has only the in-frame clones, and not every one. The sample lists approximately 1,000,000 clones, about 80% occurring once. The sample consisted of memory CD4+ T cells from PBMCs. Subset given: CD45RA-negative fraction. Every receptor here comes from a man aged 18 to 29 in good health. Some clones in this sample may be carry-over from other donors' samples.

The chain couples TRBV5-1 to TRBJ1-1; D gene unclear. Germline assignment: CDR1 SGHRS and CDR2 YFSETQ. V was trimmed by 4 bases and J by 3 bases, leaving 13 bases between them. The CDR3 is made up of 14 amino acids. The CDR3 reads CASSKEVWDTEAFF. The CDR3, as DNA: TGCGCCAGCAGCAAAGAAGTCTGGGACACTGAAGCTTTCTTT. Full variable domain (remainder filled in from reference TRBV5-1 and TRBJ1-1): KAGVTQTPRYLIKTRGQQVTLSCSPISGHRSVSWYQQTPGQGLQFLFEYFSETQRNKGNFPGRFSGRQFSNSRSEMNVSTLELGDSALYLCASSKEVWDTEAFFGQGTRLTVV.

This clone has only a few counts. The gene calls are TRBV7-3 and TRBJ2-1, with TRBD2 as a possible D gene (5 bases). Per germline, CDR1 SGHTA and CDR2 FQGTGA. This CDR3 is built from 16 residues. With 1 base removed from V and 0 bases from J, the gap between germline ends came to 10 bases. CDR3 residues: CASSLKPGSSYNEQFF. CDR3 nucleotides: TGTGCCAGCAGCTTAAAGCCGGGAAGCTCCTACAATGAGCAGTTCTTC.

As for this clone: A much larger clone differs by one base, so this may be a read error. In DNA form, the CDR3 reads TGTGCCAGCAGCCCCTACTACGAGCAGTACTTC. It is translated as CASSPYYEQYF. The chain employs TRBV11-2 and TRBJ2-7; no reliable D call. The V gene lost 5 bases and the J gene lost 3 bases, with 5 bases spanning the gap. CDR1 is SGHAT, CDR2 FQNNGV, per germline. The CDR3 extends over 11 amino acids.

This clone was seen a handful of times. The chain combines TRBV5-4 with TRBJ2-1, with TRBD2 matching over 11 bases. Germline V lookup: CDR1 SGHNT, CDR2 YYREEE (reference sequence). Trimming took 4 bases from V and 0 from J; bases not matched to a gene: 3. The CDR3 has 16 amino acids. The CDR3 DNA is TGTGCCAGCAGCAGGGGACTAGCGGACTCCTACAATGAGCAGTTCTTC. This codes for CASSRGLADSYNEQFF.

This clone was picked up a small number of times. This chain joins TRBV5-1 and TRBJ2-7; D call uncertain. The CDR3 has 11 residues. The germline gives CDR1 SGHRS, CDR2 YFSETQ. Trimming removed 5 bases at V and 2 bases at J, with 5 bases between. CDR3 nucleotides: TGCGCCAGCAGGGATGCCTACGAGCAGTACTTC. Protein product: CASRDAYEQYF.

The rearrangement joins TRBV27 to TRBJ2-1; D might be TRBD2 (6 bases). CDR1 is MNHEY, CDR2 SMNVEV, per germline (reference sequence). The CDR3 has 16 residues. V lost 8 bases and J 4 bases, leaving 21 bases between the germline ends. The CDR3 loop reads CASRKTGQRAYNEQFF. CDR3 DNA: TGTGCCAGCCGGAAAACCGGCCAGCGGGCTTACAATGAGCAGTTCTTC.

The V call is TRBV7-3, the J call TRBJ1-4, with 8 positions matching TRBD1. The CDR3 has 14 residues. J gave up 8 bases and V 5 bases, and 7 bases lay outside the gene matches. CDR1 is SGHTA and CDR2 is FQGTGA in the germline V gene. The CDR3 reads CASSRGQGFEKLFF. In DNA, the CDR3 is TGTGCCAGCAGCCGAGGACAGGGATTCGAAAAACTGTTTTTT.

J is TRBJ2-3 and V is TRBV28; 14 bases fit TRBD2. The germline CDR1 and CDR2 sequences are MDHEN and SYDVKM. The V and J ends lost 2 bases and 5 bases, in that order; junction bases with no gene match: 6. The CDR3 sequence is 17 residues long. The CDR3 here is CASSLVGLAGGGDTQYF. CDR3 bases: TGTGCCAGCAGTTTAGTAGGACTAGCGGGGGGTGGAGATACGCAGTATTTT. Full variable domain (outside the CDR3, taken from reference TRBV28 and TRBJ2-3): DVKVTQSSRYLVKRTGEKVFLECVQDMDHENMFWYRQDPGLGLRLIYFSYDVKMKEKGDIPEGYSVSREKKERFSLILESASTNQTSMYLCASSLVGLAGGGDTQYFGPGTRLTVL.

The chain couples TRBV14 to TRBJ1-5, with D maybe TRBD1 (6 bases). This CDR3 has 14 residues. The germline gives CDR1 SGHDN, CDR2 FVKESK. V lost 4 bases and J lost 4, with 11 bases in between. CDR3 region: CASSRTESNQPQHF. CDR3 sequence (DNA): TGTGCCAGCAGCCGGACAGAAAGTAATCAGCCCCAGCATTTT. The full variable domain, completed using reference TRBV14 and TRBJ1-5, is EAGVTQFPSHSVIEKGQTVTLRCDPISGHDNLYWYRRVMGKEIKFLLHFVKESKQDESGMPNNRFLAERTGGTYSTLKVQPAELEDSGVYFCASSRTESNQPQHFGDGTRLSIL.

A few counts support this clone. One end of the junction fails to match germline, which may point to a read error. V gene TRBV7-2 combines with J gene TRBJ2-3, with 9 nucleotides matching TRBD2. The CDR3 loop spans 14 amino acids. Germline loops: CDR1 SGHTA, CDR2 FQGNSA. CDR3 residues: CASSIAGVKDTQYF. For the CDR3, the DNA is TGTGCCAGCAGCATAGCGGGAGTGAAAGATACGCAGTATTTT.

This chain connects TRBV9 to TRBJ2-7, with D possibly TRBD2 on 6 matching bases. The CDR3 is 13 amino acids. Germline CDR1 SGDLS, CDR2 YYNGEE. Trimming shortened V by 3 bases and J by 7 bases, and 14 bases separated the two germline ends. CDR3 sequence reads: CASSAASAGEQYF. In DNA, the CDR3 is TGTGCCAGCAGCGCCGCGTCGGCGGGGGAGCAGTACTTC. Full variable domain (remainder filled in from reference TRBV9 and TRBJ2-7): DSGVTQTPKHLITATGQRVTLRCSPRSGDLSVYWYQQSLDQGLQFLIQYYNGEERAKGNILERFSAQQFPDLHSELNLSSLELGDSALYFCASSAASAGEQYFGPGTRLTVT.

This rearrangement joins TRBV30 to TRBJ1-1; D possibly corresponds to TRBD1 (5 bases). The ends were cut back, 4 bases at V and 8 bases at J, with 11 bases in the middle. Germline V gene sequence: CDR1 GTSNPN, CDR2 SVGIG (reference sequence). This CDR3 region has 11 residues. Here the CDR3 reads CAWKGREEAFF. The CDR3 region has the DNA TGTGCCTGGAAGGGACGCGAAGAAGCTTTCTTT. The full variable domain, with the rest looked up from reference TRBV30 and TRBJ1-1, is SQTIHQWPATLVQPVGSPLSLECTVEGTSNPNLYWYRQAAGRGLQLLFYSVGIGQISSEVPQNLSASRPQDRQFILSSKKLLLSDSGFYLCAWKGREEAFFGQGTRLTVV.

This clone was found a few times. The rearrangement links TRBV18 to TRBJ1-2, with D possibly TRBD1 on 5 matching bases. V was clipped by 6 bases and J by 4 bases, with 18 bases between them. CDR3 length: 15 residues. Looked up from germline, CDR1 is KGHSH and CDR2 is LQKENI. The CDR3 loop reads CASSQGSPQVYGYTF. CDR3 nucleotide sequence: TGTGCCAGCTCCCAGGGTAGTCCTCAAGTCTATGGCTACACCTTC.

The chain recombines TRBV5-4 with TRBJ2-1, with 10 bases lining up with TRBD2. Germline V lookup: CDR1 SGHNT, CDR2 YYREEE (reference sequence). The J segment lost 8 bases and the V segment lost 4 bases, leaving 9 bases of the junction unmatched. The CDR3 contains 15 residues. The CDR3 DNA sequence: TGTGCCAGCAGCATGGGGGGACTAGCGAGGGATGAGCAGTTCTTC. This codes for CASSMGGLARDEQFF.

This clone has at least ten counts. The CDR3 spells CASSRDRGATYEQYF. CDR3 sequence (DNA): TGTGCCAGCAGCCGCGACAGGGGCGCAACCTACGAGCAGTACTTC. The rearrangement links TRBV6-5 to TRBJ2-7; 8 positions match TRBD1. With V trimmed by 6 bases and J by 2 bases, 9 bases remained unmatched. CDR1 and CDR2 (germline): MNHEY, SVGAGI. This CDR3 contains 15 residues.

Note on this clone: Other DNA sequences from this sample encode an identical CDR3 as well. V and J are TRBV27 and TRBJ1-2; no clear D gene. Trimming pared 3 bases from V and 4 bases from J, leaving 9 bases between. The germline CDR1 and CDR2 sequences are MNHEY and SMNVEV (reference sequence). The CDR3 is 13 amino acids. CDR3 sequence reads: CASSFRATYGYTF. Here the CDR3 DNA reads TGTGCCAGCAGTTTTCGGGCGACCTATGGCTACACCTTC.

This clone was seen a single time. The CDR3 is CSVGPSGSGETQYF. CDR3 nucleotides: TGCAGCGTTGGTCCTAGCGGGAGTGGGGAGACCCAGTACTTC. The rearrangement links TRBV29-1 to TRBJ2-5, with 10 nucleotides matching TRBD2. V was pared by 4 bases and J by 5 bases, with 7 bases of the junction left unmatched. The germline V gene encodes CDR1 SQVTM and CDR2 ANQGSEA. This CDR3 has 14 amino acids.

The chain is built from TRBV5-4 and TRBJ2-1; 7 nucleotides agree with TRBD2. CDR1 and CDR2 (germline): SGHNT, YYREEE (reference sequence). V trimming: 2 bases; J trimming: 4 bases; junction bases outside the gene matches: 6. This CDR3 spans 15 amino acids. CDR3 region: CASSFGLAEYNEQFF. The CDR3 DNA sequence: TGTGCCAGCAGCTTTGGGCTAGCGGAATACAATGAGCAGTTCTTC.

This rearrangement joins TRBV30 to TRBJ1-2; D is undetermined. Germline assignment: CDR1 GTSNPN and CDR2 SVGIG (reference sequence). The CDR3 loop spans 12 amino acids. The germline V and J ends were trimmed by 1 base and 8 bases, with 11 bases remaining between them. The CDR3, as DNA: TGTGCCTGGAGTGGCGCGACACAAGGCTACACCTTC. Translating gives CAWSGATQGYTF.

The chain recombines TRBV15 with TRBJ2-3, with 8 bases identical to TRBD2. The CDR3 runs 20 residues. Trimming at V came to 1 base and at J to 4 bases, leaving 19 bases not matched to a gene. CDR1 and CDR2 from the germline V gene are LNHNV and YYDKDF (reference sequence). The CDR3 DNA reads TGTGCCACCAGCAGAGTTCGGCAGTTAGCGGGGCCTGGGATCCCAGATACGCAGTATTTT. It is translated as CATSRVRQLAGPGIPDTQYF.

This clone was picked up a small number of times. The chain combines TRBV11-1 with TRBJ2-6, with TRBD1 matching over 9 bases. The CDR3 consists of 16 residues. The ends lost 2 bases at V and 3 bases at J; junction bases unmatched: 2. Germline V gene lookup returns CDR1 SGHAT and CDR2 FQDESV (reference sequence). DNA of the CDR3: TGTGCCAGCAGCTTATACAGGGGGCATGGGGCCAACGTCCTGACTTTC. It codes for CASSLYRGHGANVLTF.

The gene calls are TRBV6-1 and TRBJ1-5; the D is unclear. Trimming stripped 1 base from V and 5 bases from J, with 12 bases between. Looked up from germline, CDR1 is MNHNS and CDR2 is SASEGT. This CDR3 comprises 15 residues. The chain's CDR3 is CASSEGTWRDQPQHF. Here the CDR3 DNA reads TGTGCCAGCAGTGAAGGGACTTGGAGAGATCAGCCCCAGCATTTT.

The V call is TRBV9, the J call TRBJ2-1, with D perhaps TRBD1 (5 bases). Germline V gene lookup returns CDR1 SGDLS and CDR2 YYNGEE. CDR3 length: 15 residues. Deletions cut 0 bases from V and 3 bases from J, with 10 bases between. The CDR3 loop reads CASSVVGDDYNEQFF. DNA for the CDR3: TGTGCCAGCAGCGTAGTAGGGGATGACTACAATGAGCAGTTCTTC.

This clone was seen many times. CDR3 region: CASSLGLAGLGSTDTQYF. CDR3 nucleotide sequence: TGTGCCAGCAGCTTGGGACTAGCGGGACTCGGAAGCACAGATACGCAGTATTTT. The genes are TRBV7-9 and TRBJ2-3, with 13 bases lining up with TRBD2. CDR3 size: 18 residues. Germline CDR1 SEHNR, CDR2 FQNEAQ (reference sequence). V shed 3 bases, J shed 0 bases, and the junction held 6 bases outside the gene matches.

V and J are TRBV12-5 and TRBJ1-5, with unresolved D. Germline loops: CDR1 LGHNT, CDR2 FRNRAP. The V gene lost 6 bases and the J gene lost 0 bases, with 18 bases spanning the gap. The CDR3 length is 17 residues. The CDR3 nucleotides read TGTGCTAGTGGCGCCTGCACGGAGGAGAATAGCAATCAGCCCCAGCATTTT. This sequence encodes CASGACTEENSNQPQHF.

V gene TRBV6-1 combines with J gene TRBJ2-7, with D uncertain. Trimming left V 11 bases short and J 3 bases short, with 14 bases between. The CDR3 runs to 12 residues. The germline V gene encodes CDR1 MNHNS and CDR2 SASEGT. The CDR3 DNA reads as TGTGCCTCCGGTAAGGTTCTCTACGAGCAGTACTTC. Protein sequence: CASGKVLYEQYF.

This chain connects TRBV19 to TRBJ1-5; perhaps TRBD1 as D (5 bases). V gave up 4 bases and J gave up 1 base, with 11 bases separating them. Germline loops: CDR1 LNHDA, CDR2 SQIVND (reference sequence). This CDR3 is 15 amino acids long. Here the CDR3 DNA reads TGTGCCAGTAGTAGCGTGGAGGGGAGCAATCAGCCCCAGCATTTT. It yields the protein CASSSVEGSNQPQHF.

This CDR3 reads CASSSGLAKNNEQFF. The CDR3 DNA follows: TGTGCCAGCAGCTCGGGACTAGCGAAAAACAATGAGCAGTTCTTC. The chain recombines TRBV5-4 with TRBJ2-1, with 10 bases fitting TRBD2. Germline CDR1 is SGHNT and CDR2 is YYREEE (reference sequence). V shed 3 bases and J 5 bases; nucleotides not matched to a gene: 5. The CDR3 runs to 15 residues.

This chain's CDR3 is CATSKRLESEAFF. The DNA for the CDR3 is TGTGCCACCAGCAAGAGATTGGAGTCTGAAGCTTTCTTT. This chain connects TRBV15 to TRBJ1-1; D remains ambiguous. CDR1 is LNHNV and CDR2 is YYDKDF in the germline V gene (reference sequence). V lost 4 bases, J lost 6 bases, and 12 bases lay in between. The CDR3 totals 13 residues.

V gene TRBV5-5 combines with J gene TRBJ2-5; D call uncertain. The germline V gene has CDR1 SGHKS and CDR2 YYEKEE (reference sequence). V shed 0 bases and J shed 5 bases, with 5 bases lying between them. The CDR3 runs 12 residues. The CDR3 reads CASSLGHETQYF. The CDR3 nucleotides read TGTGCCAGCAGCTTGGGACATGAGACCCAGTACTTC.